The 20 T cell receptor beta chains given below trace back to one sample, sequenced in a study of liver allograft versus peripheral blood T cells. Looking at the study overall: Peripheral blood of the recipients supplied T cell receptor repertoires that were compared with those in transplanted livers.

TCRdb independently ran MiXCR on the reads; one entry per CDR3 protein. The sample lists approximately 12,000 distinct CDR3 sequences, around 23% occurring once. The receptors stem from a human patient who had a liver transplant. Some of the T cells might come from the graft donor.

The chain links TRBV12-3 or TRBV12-4 to TRBJ2-3; 9 nucleotides match TRBD2. This CDR3 contains 16 residues. V trimming: 5 bases; J trimming: 1 base; junction bases outside the gene matches: 7. This CDR3 is CASSHVAGVGTDTQYF. CDR3 coding DNA: TGTGCCAGCAGTCACGTAGCGGGAGTAGGCACAGATACGCAGTATTTT.

The V gene is TRBV12-5, the J gene TRBJ1-4, with a weak D call TRBD1 (5 bases). Germline V gene lookup returns CDR1 LGHNT and CDR2 FRNRAP. This CDR3 spans 19 amino acids. The V and J ends lost 0 bases and 3 bases respectively, with 20 bases between them. CDR3 DNA: TGTGCTAGTGGTTTGGTCCGGGACGGAACCCTAGGAGCTAATGAAAAACTGTTTTTT. Translated, it gives CASGLVRDGTLGANEKLFF.

J is TRBJ1-5 and V is TRBV20-1; unclear D gene. Germline assignment: CDR1 DFQATT and CDR2 SNEGSKA (reference sequence). This CDR3 has 15 amino acids. Trimming took 4 bases from V and 5 from J, leaving 18 bases between them. CDR3: CSATSTEGYDQPQHF. The CDR3 DNA is TGCAGTGCTACCAGCACGGAGGGTTACGATCAGCCCCAGCATTTT.

This clonotype was detected ten times or more. Here the CDR3 DNA reads TGTGCCAGCAGGTCAGGGGGGATTCAGCCCCAGCATTTT. Translating gives CASRSGGIQPQHF. The V and J genes are TRBV6-2 or TRBV6-3 and TRBJ1-5; TRBD1 matches at 7 bases. Germline V gives CDR1 MNHEY, CDR2 SVGEGT. The ends lost 6 bases at V and 6 bases at J; junction bases unmatched: 5. The CDR3 is 13 residues long.

This clonotype was seen many times. The chain recombines TRBV16 with TRBJ1-1; 7 nucleotides match TRBD1. Germline CDR1 is KGHSY and CDR2 is FQNENV. Trimming took 3 bases from V and 0 from J; bases not matched to a gene: 13. The CDR3 loop spans 18 amino acids. CDR3: CASSQVAGGSPMNTEAFF. The CDR3 DNA is TGTGCCAGCAGCCAGGTGGCAGGGGGGTCTCCTATGAACACTGAAGCTTTCTTT.

The gene calls are TRBV9 and TRBJ2-7, with D perhaps TRBD1 (5 bases). Looked up from germline, CDR1 is SGDLS and CDR2 is YYNGEE. CDR3 length: 14 amino acids. Between the trimmed V and J ends, which lost 1 base and 7 bases, there was a span of 15 bases. The CDR3 DNA sequence: TGTGCCAGCAGCGTACCTGGGGCTAGAAGGGAGCAGTACTTC. Translation gives CASSVPGARREQYF.

By sample fraction, this clonotype is medium-sized. The J gene is TRBJ1-1, the V gene TRBV18; a weak D match, TRBD1 (6 bases). The CDR3 contains 16 residues. V lost 6 bases and J 1 base, leaving 18 bases between the germline ends. Germline V gene sequence: CDR1 KGHSH, CDR2 LQKENI. CDR3 sequence reads: CASSVTGYSPNTEAFF. Written as DNA, the CDR3 is TGTGCCAGCTCTGTGACAGGATATAGCCCGAACACTGAAGCTTTCTTT.

The V call is TRBV7-9, the J call TRBJ1-3, with D unclear. CDR1 and CDR2 from the germline V gene are SEHNR and FQNEAQ (reference sequence). The germline V and J ends were trimmed by 5 bases and 2 bases, with 19 bases remaining between them. This CDR3 spans 17 amino acids. CDR3 region: CASSQAQSLGAGNTIYF. CDR3 nucleotides: TGTGCCAGCAGCCAGGCCCAGTCCCTTGGGGCTGGAAACACCATATATTTT.

In its sample, this clonotype ranks as medium-sized. The rearrangement joins TRBV18 to TRBJ2-7; D possibly matches TRBD1 or TRBD2 (5 bases each). V lost 5 bases and J lost 0, with 11 bases in between. Germline-derived CDR1 and CDR2 are KGHSH and LQKENI. CDR3 length: 14 amino acids. CDR3 DNA: TGTGCCAGCTCATGGGACGGATACTCCTACGAGCAGTACTTC. Translation gives CASSWDGYSYEQYF.

This clonotype was detected only a few times. The rearrangement joins TRBV28 to TRBJ1-1, with D unresolved. CDR1 is MDHEN and CDR2 is SYDVKM in the germline V gene. The germline V and J ends were trimmed by 1 base and 11 bases, with 11 bases remaining between them. This CDR3 is 12 amino acids long. The CDR3 sequence: CASSLFMGRAFF. Written as DNA, the CDR3 is TGTGCCAGCAGTTTATTCATGGGGAGGGCTTTCTTT. Full variable domain (missing parts from reference TRBV28 and TRBJ1-1): DVKVTQSSRYLVKRTGEKVFLECVQDMDHENMFWYRQDPGLGLRLIYFSYDVKMKEKGDIPEGYSVSREKKERFSLILESASTNQTSMYLCASSLFMGRAFFGQGTRLTVV.

The chain carries TRBV14 and TRBJ1-1; D is unresolved. This CDR3 has 13 amino acids. Germline CDR1 reads SGHDN; CDR2 reads FVKESK. The V end was cut by 4 bases, the J end by 3 bases, with 9 bases between. The CDR3, as DNA: TGTGCCAGCAGCCCCAATCTCTACACTGAAGCTTTCTTT. This encodes CASSPNLYTEAFF.

With regard to this clonotype: It may be a read error: a sequence one base away is much more abundant. The rearrangement uses TRBV7-2 and TRBJ1-5; tentative D call: TRBD1 (6 bases). Germline V CDR1 and CDR2: SGHTA, FQGNSA. The CDR3 is 13 amino acids. Trimming left V 5 bases short and J 6 bases short, with 11 bases between. Written as DNA, the CDR3 is TGTGCCAGCAGCCAGTACAGGGCTCAGCCCCAGCATTTT. It translates to CASSQYRAQPQHF.

The chain carries TRBV6-2 or TRBV6-3 and TRBJ2-7; D is undetermined. Trimming took off 3 bases at V and 4 bases at J, with 7 bases between the two ends. The germline CDR1 and CDR2 sequences are MNHEY and SVGEGT. This CDR3 region has 12 residues. This chain's CDR3 is CASSYMRYEQYF. The CDR3 coding sequence is TGTGCCAGCAGTTATATGAGGTACGAGCAGTACTTC.

V gene TRBV27 combines with J gene TRBJ1-2, with a tentative D call TRBD1 (5 bases). This CDR3 region has 14 residues. V lost 4 bases, J lost 14 bases, and 23 bases lay in between. Germline V lookup: CDR1 MNHEY, CDR2 SMNVEV (reference sequence). The CDR3: CASSWGGSGMILTF. The DNA for the CDR3 is TGTGCCAGCAGTTGGGGAGGGTCAGGGATGATTTTGACCTTC.

This clonotype has more than one count but fewer than ten. The chain joins TRBV20-1 to TRBJ1-2; 7 nucleotides align to TRBD1. There are 13 residues in the CDR3. J gave up 3 bases and V 1 base, and 2 bases lay outside the gene matches. Germline V gene sequence: CDR1 DFQATT, CDR2 SNEGSKA (reference sequence). This chain's CDR3 is CSARGQGDYGYTF. Written as DNA, the CDR3 is TGCAGTGCTAGAGGACAGGGTGACTATGGCTACACCTTC.

In this sample, this clonotype is medium-sized (0.01 to 0.1%). The chain carries TRBV5-6 and TRBJ1-2; possible D gene TRBD1, 5 bases. Deletions cut 6 bases from V and 6 bases from J, with 15 bases between. This CDR3 contains 13 residues. From germline, CDR1 is SGHDT and CDR2 YYEEEE. CDR3 in amino acids: CASTHSGVDGYTF. The CDR3 nucleotides read TGTGCCAGCACCCACTCGGGGGTCGATGGCTACACCTTC.

By sample share, this clonotype is medium-sized. The CDR3 bases are TGTGCCAGCTCACCAGAGGGGGGAAGCTATGGCTACACCTTC. Its translation is CASSPEGGSYGYTF. The genes are TRBV18 and TRBJ1-2; weak D call: TRBD1 (6 bases). The CDR3 spans 14 residues. Germline V gene data show CDR1 as KGHSH and CDR2 as LQKENI. Trimming removed 2 bases at V and 4 bases at J, with 11 bases between. Combining the CDR3 with reference TRBV18 and TRBJ1-2 gives the whole variable domain NAGVMQNPRHLVRRRGQEARLRCSPMKGHSHVYWYRQLPEEGLKFMVYLQKENIIDESGMPKERFSAEFPKEGPSILRIQQVVRGDSAAYFCASSPEGGSYGYTFGSGTRLTVV.

J is TRBJ2-5 and V is TRBV2; D may be TRBD1 (5 bases). CDR3 length: 14 amino acids. The V end lost 7 bases, the J end lost 2 bases, and 14 bases lay between the germline ends. Germline values: CDR1 SNHLY, CDR2 FYNNEI. The CDR3 reads CASIGPNRQETQYF. The CDR3 DNA reads TGTGCCAGCATTGGGCCGAACAGGCAAGAGACCCAGTACTTC.

The chain links TRBV7-2 to TRBJ2-7; D possibly corresponds to TRBD2 (5 bases). The CDR3 spans 15 residues. V was shortened by 3 bases and J by 4 bases, with 16 bases between the two germline ends. Germline loops: CDR1 SGHTA, CDR2 FQGNSA. DNA of the CDR3: TGTGCCAGCAGCTTGGGGTGGGGAGAACCTTACGAGCAGTACTTC. It is translated as CASSLGWGEPYEQYF.

The table lists this clonotype with a count of one. The gene calls are TRBV12-3 or TRBV12-4 and TRBJ1-1, with 8 positions matching TRBD1. V was clipped by 5 bases and J by 1 base; unmatched bases: 9. The CDR3 is 16 residues long. In DNA form, the CDR3 reads TGTGCCAGCAGTCCGTGGGGTGGGACAGGGAACACTGAAGCTTTCTTT. Translating gives CASSPWGGTGNTEAFF.